One T cell receptor (beta chain) is described in this entry. The sample comes from a study of control samples from healthy donors and cancer patients. Measured with immunoSEQ multiplex PCR; TCRdb has only the in-frame clones, and not every one. The sample includes 100,000 to 150,000 clones, 90% seen only once; the top ten take 2% to 3%. The V end was cut by 0 bases, the J end by 5 bases, with 5 bases between. Germline CDR1 reads LNHNV; CDR2 reads YYDKDF (reference sequence). The CDR3 spans 13 residues. This clonotype was obtained from a man in his late teens or twenties in good health. The V call is TRBV15, the J call TRBJ2-1; D is possibly TRBD1 or TRBD2 (5 bases each). Sequenced input: blood. The CDR3 DNA follows: TGTGCCACCAGCAGAGAGGGGGACAATGAGCAGTTCTTC. This codes for CATSREGDNEQFF. The whole variable domain, remainder taken from reference TRBV15 and TRBJ2-1, is DAMVIQNPRYQVTQFGKPVTLSCSQTLNHNVMYWYQQKSSQAPKLLFHYYDKDFNNEADTPDNFQSRRPNTSFCFLDIRSPGLGDTAMYLCATSREGDNEQFFGPGTRLTVL.